The 18 T cell receptor beta chains listed next were all sequenced from one sample in a study of identical twins. One entry per CDR3 protein, called by TCRdb with MiXCR from the 5' RACE reads. The sample lists about 520,000 distinct CDR3 sequences, about 20% seen once, with around 0.91% in the top ten. Another study also made use of these data, one on T cells expressing NK-cell markers.

The sample taken for sequencing was CD4+ T cells sorted from blood. These receptors were taken from a woman younger than 30 in good health.

The CDR3 is CASSPLREHEQYF. The CDR3 DNA reads as TGTGCCAGCTCACCGCTCAGGGAGCACGAGCAGTACTTC. The chain carries TRBV18 and TRBJ2-7; D might be TRBD1 or TRBD2, each matching 5 bases. V lost 3 bases, J lost 5 bases, and 11 bases lay in between. Germline lookup yields CDR1 KGHSH and CDR2 LQKENI. The CDR3 covers 13 residues.

Only a few counts were recorded for this clonotype. The chain couples TRBV20-1 to TRBJ1-2, with a tentative D call TRBD1 (5 bases). Between the trimmed V and J ends, which lost 3 bases and 7 bases, there was a span of 12 bases. The CDR3 runs 12 residues. Germline lookup yields CDR1 DFQATT and CDR2 SNEGSKA (reference sequence). This chain's CDR3 is CSASLGVGGYTF. CDR3 in DNA: TGCAGTGCTAGTCTAGGGGTGGGTGGCTACACCTTC.

The chain links TRBV18 to TRBJ2-3; 9 bases are a match to TRBD1. V lost 4 bases and J lost 1; bases outside the gene matches: 3. The CDR3 is 15 residues long. Looked up from germline, CDR1 is KGHSH and CDR2 is LQKENI. The CDR3 here is CASSRRDRGTDTQYF. Written as DNA, the CDR3 is TGTGCCAGCTCACGGAGGGACAGGGGCACAGATACGCAGTATTTT.

V gene TRBV12-3 or TRBV12-4 combines with J gene TRBJ1-2; the match to TRBD1 covers 9 bases. The CDR3 loop spans 15 amino acids. J gave up 4 bases and V 6 bases, and 9 bases lay outside the gene matches. The CDR3 spells CASSPGTGSGYGYTF. The CDR3 nucleotides are TGTGCCAGCAGCCCCGGGACAGGGTCGGGCTATGGCTACACCTTC.

This clonotype was detected only a few times. The chain recombines TRBV20-1 with TRBJ1-1; 8 bases agree with TRBD1. V lost 3 bases to trimming and J lost 4 bases; unmatched junction nucleotides: 7. The CDR3 is 14 residues long. From germline, CDR1 is DFQATT and CDR2 SNEGSKA (reference sequence). CDR3 region: CSASQGAAGTEAFF. DNA of the CDR3: TGCAGTGCTAGCCAGGGGGCTGCGGGCACTGAAGCTTTCTTT.

The V gene is TRBV2, the J gene TRBJ2-1; TRBD1 might be the D (7 bases). Deletions cut 7 bases from V and 3 bases from J, with 10 bases between. The length of the CDR3 is 13 residues. Germline loops: CDR1 SNHLY, CDR2 FYNNEI. The CDR3 DNA reads as TGTGCCAGCACTCAGGGGGGCTACAATGAGCAGTTCTTC. This codes for CASTQGGYNEQFF.

This clonotype has just a few counts. This rearrangement joins TRBV5-1 to TRBJ2-2; D tentatively reads TRBD1 or TRBD2 (5 bases each). The CDR3 has 15 residues. Germline CDR1 reads SGHRS; CDR2 reads YFSETQ. Trimming removed 3 bases from V and 8 bases from J, with 17 bases in between. The CDR3 reads CASSSGRDPRGELFF. Written as DNA, the CDR3 is TGCGCCAGCAGCTCCGGACGGGACCCTCGGGGGGAGCTGTTTTTT.

This chain uses TRBV20-1 with TRBJ2-7; TRBD1 might be the D (6 bases). Germline V gives CDR1 DFQATT, CDR2 SNEGSKA (reference sequence). The CDR3 is made up of 12 amino acids. V dropped 4 bases and J dropped 0 bases, with 7 bases sitting between them. CDR3 nucleotides: TGCAGTGCTATGGACAGCTCCTACGAGCAGTACTTC. This sequence encodes CSAMDSSYEQYF.

This chain joins TRBV6-5 and TRBJ2-3; TRBD2 might be the D (6 bases). Trimming stripped 0 bases from V and 1 base from J, with 14 bases between. The CDR3 extends over 17 amino acids. Germline values: CDR1 MNHEY, CDR2 SVGAGI. The CDR3 is CASSYSGAGLRTDTQYF. CDR3 bases: TGTGCCAGCAGTTACTCGGGCGCGGGGCTCCGCACAGATACGCAGTATTTT.

The genes are TRBV19 and TRBJ1-2; D remains ambiguous. V lost 8 bases and J lost 8, with 21 bases in between. Per germline, CDR1 LNHDA and CDR2 SQIVND (reference sequence). The CDR3 runs to 14 residues. The CDR3 DNA reads as TGTGCCAGTGGGGAGGATGCGGGCCGCTGGGGCTACACCTTC. It specifies CASGEDAGRWGYTF. Variable domain in full (rest from reference TRBV19 and TRBJ1-2): DGGITQSPKYLFRKEGQNVTLSCEQNLNHDAMYWYRQDPGQGLRLIYYSQIVNDFQKGDIAEGYSVSREKKESFPLTVTSAQKNPTAFYLCASGEDAGRWGYTFGSGTRLTVV.

J is TRBJ1-2 and V is TRBV20-1, with D uncertain. The CDR3 has 16 amino acids. The ends were cut back, 5 bases at V and 8 bases at J, with 27 bases in the middle. Germline values: CDR1 DFQATT, CDR2 SNEGSKA (reference sequence). CDR3 sequence: CSADGVEAGILRGYTF. The CDR3 nucleotides read TGCAGTGCTGATGGGGTAGAGGCGGGGATTTTGCGGGGCTACACCTTC.

The genes are TRBV5-1 and TRBJ2-6; tentative D call: TRBD2 (5 bases). Trimming removed 3 bases at V and 1 base at J, with 8 bases between. CDR3 length: 15 amino acids. Germline CDR1 and CDR2: SGHRS and YFSETQ. CDR3 in amino acids: CASSSEGSGANVLTF. Here the CDR3 DNA reads TGCGCCAGCAGCTCCGAGGGATCTGGGGCCAACGTCCTGACTTTC.

A few counts support this clonotype. The chain employs TRBV20-1 and TRBJ1-1, with TRBD1 as a possible D gene (5 bases). This CDR3 contains 13 residues. Germline-derived CDR1 and CDR2 are DFQATT and SNEGSKA (reference sequence). The V and J ends lost 2 bases and 5 bases respectively, with 12 bases between them. CDR3 DNA: TGCAGTGCTAGAAGAGCAGGGAGAACTGAAGCTTTCTTT. Its translation is CSARRAGRTEAFF.

This clonotype occurred a few times. A junction end diverges from the germline sequence, so it may reflect a read error. The chain carries TRBV20-1 and TRBJ1-3, with D possibly matching TRBD1 (6 bases). CDR3 length equals 12 residues. The V gene's germline CDR1 is DFQATT and CDR2 SNEGSKA (reference sequence). The CDR3 reads CSVRQAGNTIYF. In nucleotides, the CDR3 is TGCAGTGTTAGACAGGCCGGAAACACCATATATTTT.

CDR3 sequence: CSVKGQGSTDTQYF. CDR3 DNA sequence: TGCAGCGTCAAGGGACAGGGAAGCACAGATACGCAGTATTTT. The rearrangement uses TRBV29-1 and TRBJ2-3; 9 bases line up with TRBD1. Germline assignment: CDR1 SQVTM and CDR2 ANQGSEA. V was clipped by 6 bases and J by 0 bases; unmatched bases: 4. The CDR3 has 14 residues.

This clonotype turned up a few times. The chain uses TRBV5-6 and TRBJ2-7; D gene ambiguous. The CDR3 contains 13 residues. The V and J ends lost 2 bases and 4 bases respectively, with 10 bases between them. From germline, CDR1 is SGHDT and CDR2 YYEEEE. CDR3 DNA sequence: TGTGCCAGCAGCTTATTTCCCCCTTACGAGCAGTACTTC. Its protein product is CASSLFPPYEQYF.

V and J are TRBV20-1 and TRBJ2-5, with D perhaps matching TRBD1 (6 bases). The CDR3 length is 13 residues. V lost 5 bases to trimming and J lost 0 bases, with 10 bases between them. Germline CDR1 reads DFQATT; CDR2 reads SNEGSKA (reference sequence). In DNA form, the CDR3 reads TGCAGTGCTTTTGACAGGCACCAAGAGACCCAGTACTTC. Its translation: CSAFDRHQETQYF.

The chain joins TRBV12-3 or TRBV12-4 to TRBJ2-7; D tentatively fits TRBD1 or TRBD2 (5 bases each). CDR3 length: 15 residues. V was trimmed by 4 bases and J by 0 bases, leaving 13 bases between them. This CDR3 reads CASSSLGTLSYEQYF. CDR3 bases: TGTGCCAGCAGTTCCTTAGGGACCCTCTCCTACGAGCAGTACTTC.